This T cell receptor (beta chain) was captured by sequencing in a study of spatial heterogeneity in lung cancer (dated by TCRdb to the late 2010s). Concerning the study at large: Beta-chain transcripts were consistently detected in greater numbers than alpha-chain transcripts, which likely reflected higher beta-chain transcript abundance. In the raw uncorrected reads, each unique combination of TCR and UMI appeared more than ten times on average. TCR transcript counts in tumor regions correlated strongly with a T cell transcriptional module score from matched bulk RNA-seq. TCR alpha and beta repertoires were quantitatively compared across multiple tumor regions, matched nontumor lung and blood in non-small cell lung cancer. Nonsynonymous mutation counts, determined by whole-exome sequencing of tumor tissue, were related to features of the TCR repertoire. Both alpha and beta chains were TCR-sequenced in 210 or so tumor regions, under 70 matched nontumor lung samples and 56 PBMC samples obtained at surgery. Here is what the overall study found, with its caveats: TCR-seq was estimated to cover only roughly 7% of tumor T cells for alpha chains and 12% to 15% for beta chains. Additional single-cell paired TCR alpha and beta sequencing was considered necessary to confirm, at a functional level, the hypothesis that regional TCRs recognize regional mutations. The tumor nonsynonymous mutation count correlated with the number of expanded alpha and beta TCRs within the tumor. The count of ubiquitous expanded TCRs correlated with the count of ubiquitous nonsynonymous mutations, and the count of regional expanded TCRs correlated with the count of regional nonsynonymous mutations.

Libraries were made using 5' RACE. TCRdb names NextSeq 500 as the instrument used. The TCR library protocol attached a unique molecular identifier to each TCR cDNA molecule to allow correction of PCR and sequencing errors. The study's own analysis went as follows. TCR identification, UMI-based error correction and CDR3 extraction were performed with Decombinator tools. TCRs above a frequency of 2 per 1,000, corresponding to the top 1% of the tumor frequency distribution, were defined as expanded. Expanded tumor TCRs were classed as regional if statistically deemed absent (corrected P<0.05) from at least one tumor region, otherwise ubiquitous. Each repertoire was subsampled 100 times to 5,000 TCRs, after which Renyi diversity was computed with the R vegan package. CDR3 similarity networks were built from amino acid triplet string-kernel similarity, connecting CDR3s with pairwise similarity above 0.82. In-frame beta chains were kept once TCRdb had trimmed the public reads at Q25 with fastp and called clones with MiXCR. A single entry per CDR3 protein holds the most common genes and DNA from its merged rows. These V and J calls rely on TCRdb rather than the paper's analysis. The sample table records approximately 6,800 distinct CDR3 sequences; roughly 13% of these occur just once. Approximately 9.8% of the sample comes from the top ten.

V is shortened by 5 bases, J by 0 bases, and the region joining them spans 12 bases. From the cysteine up to the phenylalanine, the CDR3 has a length of 15 residues. CDR3 DNA is the only sequence kept; it has 45 bases, read in frame from the first base. Per the publication, the time point label means: sample taken at primary tumor resection. Samples were obtained from about 69 patients with early-stage, untreated non-small cell lung cancer from the lung TRACERx cohort. Whole RNA extracted from tumor and nontumor lung tissue, or from cryopreserved PBMC samples, was used for TCR sequencing without cell sorting. Only patients for whom sufficient RNA was available from at least two tumor regions were selected for TCR sequencing. Before being selected, tumor and adjacent nontumor lung specimens were reviewed by a lung pathologist. This clonotype is labeled medium-sized (0.01 to 0.1%). No antigen is known for it. Base-call qualities are not available, and no considerably larger clone is one nucleotide away. This beta chain lies outside the target of a library built for alpha chains; its clone size means little.

The starting material was lung tumor tissue, obtained at surgery. The chain links TRBV12-3 or TRBV12-4 with TRBJ2-3; TRBD2 is a weak D gene call, 6 bases matching. The TCR comes from a male donor with early-stage non-small cell lung cancer. The DNA is TGTGCCAGCAGTAGGGGACTCGCTAGCACAGATACGCAGTATTTT. Its coded protein is CASSRGLASTDTQYF.